This T cell receptor beta chain was recovered during a study of blood T cell repertoires in COVID-19. Study information: Samples came from the United States, Italy and Spain, spanning acute and convalescent COVID-19. PBMCs, B-cell-depleted T cells, or T cells were the source of the cDNA or gDNA that made up the material.

J gave up 4 bases and V 4 bases, and 8 bases lay outside the gene matches. Looked up from germline, CDR1 is SGHRS and CDR2 is YFSETQ. CDR3 length: 16 amino acids. Original processing notes: Amplified reference gene primers provided the basis for estimating nucleated cell counts. Generated by immunoSEQ multiplex PCR, the TCRdb table keeps only in-frame clones and is missing some. That table supplies the V and J calls and clone size; D and trimming were determined from the DNA. The data hold 84,000 or so clones, with under 90% observed a single time. The chain employs TRBV5-1 and TRBJ2-5; 12 bases are a match to TRBD2. Sequenced sample: peripheral blood. The receptor comes from a woman in her forties with active or convalescent COVID-19. The CDR3 coding sequence is TGCGCCAGCAGCCCCCAGCTGGGACTAGCGGGAGAGACCCAGTACTTC. It encodes CASSPQLGLAGETQYF. Full variable domain (outside the CDR3, taken from reference TRBV5-1 and TRBJ2-5): KAGVTQTPRYLIKTRGQQVTLSCSPISGHRSVSWYQQTPGQGLQFLFEYFSETQRNKGNFPGRFSGRQFSNSRSEMNVSTLELGDSALYLCASSPQLGLAGETQYFGPGTRLLVL.